This record covers a single TCR beta chain. Its antigen is as yet unknown. This entry is derived from a study of beta chain features in type 1 diabetes. Study at large: Age, gender and cell yields were alike across patients and healthy donors. Examination covered under 110 million sorted cells spanning all samples. Study-wide points: Shorter templates might be favored by PCR, and equally so in patients and in controls. Among patients with Type 1 diabetes, TCRB CDR3s were moderately but significantly shorter in every one of the four CD4+ subsets.

Since all of the isolated RNA was reverse transcribed, expressed TCRB transcripts were what got sequenced. The data were produced by immunoSEQ multiplex PCR, yet TCRdb's version contains in-frame clones alone and is incomplete. Seen here are 600,000 to 700,000 clones, 9.5% to 15% observed once, and the top ten hold more than 0.1%. The CDR3 consists of 13 residues. The germline gives CDR1 SGHRS, CDR2 YFSETQ. Trimming removed 5 bases from V and 0 bases from J, with 7 bases in between. Sample: naive CD4+ T cells from blood. The receptor's source is a man younger than 40 with type 1 diabetes. The chain has TRBV5-1 and TRBJ2-3; D not resolved. The DNA for the CDR3 is TGCGCCAGCAGATTAGGGAGCACAGATACGCAGTATTTT. Translated, it gives CASRLGSTDTQYF.